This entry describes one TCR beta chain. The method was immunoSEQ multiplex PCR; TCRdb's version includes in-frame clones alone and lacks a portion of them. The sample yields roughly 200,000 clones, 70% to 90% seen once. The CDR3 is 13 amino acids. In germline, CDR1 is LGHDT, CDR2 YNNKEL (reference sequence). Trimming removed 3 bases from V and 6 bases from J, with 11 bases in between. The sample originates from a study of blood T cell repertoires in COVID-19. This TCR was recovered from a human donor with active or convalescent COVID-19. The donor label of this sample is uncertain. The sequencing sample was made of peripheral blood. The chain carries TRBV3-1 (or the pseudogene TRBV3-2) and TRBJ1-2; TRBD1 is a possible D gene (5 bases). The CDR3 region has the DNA TGTGCCAGCAGCCATCCAGGGCAGGATGGCTACACCTTC. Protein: CASSHPGQDGYTF.